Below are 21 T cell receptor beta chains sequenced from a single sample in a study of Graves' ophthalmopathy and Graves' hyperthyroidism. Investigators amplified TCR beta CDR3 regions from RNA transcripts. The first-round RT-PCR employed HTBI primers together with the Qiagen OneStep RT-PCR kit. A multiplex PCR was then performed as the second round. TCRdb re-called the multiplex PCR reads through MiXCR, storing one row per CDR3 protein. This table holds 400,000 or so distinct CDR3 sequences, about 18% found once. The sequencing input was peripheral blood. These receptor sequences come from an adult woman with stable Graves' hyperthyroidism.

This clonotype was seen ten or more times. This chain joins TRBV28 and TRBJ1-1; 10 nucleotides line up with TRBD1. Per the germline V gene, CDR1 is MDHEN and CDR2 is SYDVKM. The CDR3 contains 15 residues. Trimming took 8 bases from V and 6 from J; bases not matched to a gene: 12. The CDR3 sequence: CASLRGGTGDPEAFF. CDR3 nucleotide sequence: TGTGCCAGCCTCCGTGGGGGGACAGGGGATCCTGAAGCTTTCTTT. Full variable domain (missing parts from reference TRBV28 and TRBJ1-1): DVKVTQSSRYLVKRTGEKVFLECVQDMDHENMFWYRQDPGLGLRLIYFSYDVKMKEKGDIPEGYSVSREKKERFSLILESASTNQTSMYLCASLRGGTGDPEAFFGQGTRLTVV.

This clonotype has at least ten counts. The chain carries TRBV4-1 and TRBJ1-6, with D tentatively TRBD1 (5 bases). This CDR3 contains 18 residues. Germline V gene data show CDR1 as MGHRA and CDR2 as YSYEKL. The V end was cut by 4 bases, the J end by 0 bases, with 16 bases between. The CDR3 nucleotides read TGCGCCAGCAGCCGGGAAGGGTCAGGGAACTCCTATAATTCACCCCTCCACTTT. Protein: CASSREGSGNSYNSPLHF.

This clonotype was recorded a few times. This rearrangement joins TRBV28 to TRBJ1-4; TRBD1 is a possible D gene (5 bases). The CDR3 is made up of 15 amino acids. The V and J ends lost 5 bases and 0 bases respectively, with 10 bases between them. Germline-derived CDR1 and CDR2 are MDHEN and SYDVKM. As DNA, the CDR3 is TGTGCCAGCAGTGGGGGGGGGGCAACTAATGAAAAACTGTTTTTT. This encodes CASSGGGATNEKLFF.

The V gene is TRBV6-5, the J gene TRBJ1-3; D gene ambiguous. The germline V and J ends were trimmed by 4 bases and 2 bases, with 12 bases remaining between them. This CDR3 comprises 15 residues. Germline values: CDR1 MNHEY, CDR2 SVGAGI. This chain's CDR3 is CASSSGRPAGNTIYF. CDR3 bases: TGTGCCAGCAGTTCCGGACGGCCTGCTGGAAACACCATATATTTT.

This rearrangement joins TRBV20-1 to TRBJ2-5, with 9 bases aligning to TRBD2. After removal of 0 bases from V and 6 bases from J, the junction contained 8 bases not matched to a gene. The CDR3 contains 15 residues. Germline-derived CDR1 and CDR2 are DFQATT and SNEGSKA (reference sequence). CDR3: CSARDAAGGWKTQYF. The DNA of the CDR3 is TGCAGTGCTAGAGATGCGGCGGGAGGGTGGAAGACCCAGTACTTC.

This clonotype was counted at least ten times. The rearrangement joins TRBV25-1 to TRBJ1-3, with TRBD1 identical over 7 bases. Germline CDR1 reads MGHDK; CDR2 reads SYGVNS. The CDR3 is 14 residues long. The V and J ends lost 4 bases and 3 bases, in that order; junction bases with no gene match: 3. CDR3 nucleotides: TGTGCCAGCAGTGTGGCAGGGGGTGGAAACACCATATATTTT. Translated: CASSVAGGGNTIYF.

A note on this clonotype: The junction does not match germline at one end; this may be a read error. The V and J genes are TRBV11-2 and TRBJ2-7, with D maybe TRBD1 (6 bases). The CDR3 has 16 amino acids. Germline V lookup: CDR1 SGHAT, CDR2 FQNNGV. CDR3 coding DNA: TGTGCCAGCAGCTTAGTTCCCGGGACAAGGCGTTTAGAGCGGTACTTC. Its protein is CASSLVPGTRRLERYF.

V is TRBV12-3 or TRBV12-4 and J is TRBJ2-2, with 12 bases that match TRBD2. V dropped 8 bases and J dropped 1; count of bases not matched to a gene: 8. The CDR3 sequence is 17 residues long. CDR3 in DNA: TGTGCCAGCTCGCTGACTAGCGGGAGTCGGAACACCGGGGAGCTGTTTTTT. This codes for CASSLTSGSRNTGELFF.

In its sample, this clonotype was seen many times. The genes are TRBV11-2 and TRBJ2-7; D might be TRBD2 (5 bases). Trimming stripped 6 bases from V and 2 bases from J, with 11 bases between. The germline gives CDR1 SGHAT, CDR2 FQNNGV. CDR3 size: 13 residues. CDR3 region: CASRQAVTYEQYF. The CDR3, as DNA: TGTGCCAGCAGACAAGCGGTCACCTACGAGCAGTACTTC. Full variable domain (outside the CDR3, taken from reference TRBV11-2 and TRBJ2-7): EAGVAQSPRYKIIEKRQSVAFWCNPISGHATLYWYQQILGQGPKLLIQFQNNGVVDDSQLPKDRFSAERLKGVDSTLKIQPAKLEDSAVYLCASRQAVTYEQYFGPGTRLTVT.

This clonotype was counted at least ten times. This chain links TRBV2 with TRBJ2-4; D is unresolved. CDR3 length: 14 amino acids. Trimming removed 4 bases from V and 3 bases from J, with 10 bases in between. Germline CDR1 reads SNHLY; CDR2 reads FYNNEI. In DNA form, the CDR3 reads TGTGCCAGCAGTGCCCTGAAAGGCAAAAACATTCAGTACTTC. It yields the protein CASSALKGKNIQYF.

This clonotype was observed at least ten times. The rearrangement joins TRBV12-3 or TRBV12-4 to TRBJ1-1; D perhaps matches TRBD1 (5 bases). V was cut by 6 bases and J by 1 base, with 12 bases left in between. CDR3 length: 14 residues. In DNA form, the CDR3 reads TGTGCCAGCAGCTCCTTGGGGCAGAACACTGAAGCTTTCTTT. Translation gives CASSSLGQNTEAFF.

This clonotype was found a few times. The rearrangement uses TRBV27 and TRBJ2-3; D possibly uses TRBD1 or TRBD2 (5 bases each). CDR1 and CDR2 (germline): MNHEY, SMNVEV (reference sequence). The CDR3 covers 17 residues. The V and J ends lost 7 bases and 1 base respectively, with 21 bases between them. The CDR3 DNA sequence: TGTGCCAGCACCCCCGCGACAGAAACTAGTCGCACAGATACGCAGTATTTT. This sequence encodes CASTPATETSRTDTQYF.

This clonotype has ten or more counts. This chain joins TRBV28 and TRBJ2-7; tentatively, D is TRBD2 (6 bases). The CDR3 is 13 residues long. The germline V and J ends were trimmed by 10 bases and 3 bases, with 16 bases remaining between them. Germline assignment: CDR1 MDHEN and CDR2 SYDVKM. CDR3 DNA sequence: TGTGCCACCGCCGGAGGGGCGGACTACGAGCAGTACTTC. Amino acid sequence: CATAGGADYEQYF.

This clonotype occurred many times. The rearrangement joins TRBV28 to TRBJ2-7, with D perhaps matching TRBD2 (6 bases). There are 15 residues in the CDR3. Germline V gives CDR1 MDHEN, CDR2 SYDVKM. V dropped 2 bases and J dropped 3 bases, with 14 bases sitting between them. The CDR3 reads CASSLGGAGSYEQYF. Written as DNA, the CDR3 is TGTGCCAGCAGTTTAGGTGGTGCGGGAAGCTACGAGCAGTACTTC.

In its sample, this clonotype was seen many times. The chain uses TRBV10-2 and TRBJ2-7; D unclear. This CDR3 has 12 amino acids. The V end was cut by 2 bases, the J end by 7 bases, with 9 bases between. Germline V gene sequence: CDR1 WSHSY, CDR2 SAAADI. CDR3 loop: CASSEDWSEQYF. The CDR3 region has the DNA TGCGCCAGCAGTGAGGACTGGTCGGAGCAGTACTTC.

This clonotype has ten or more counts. The CDR3 loop reads CASTSTTGGGNTIYF. CDR3 coding DNA: TGTGCCAGTACCTCGACGACAGGCGGTGGAAACACCATATATTTT. The rearrangement joins TRBV19 to TRBJ1-3; perhaps TRBD1 as D (6 bases). V lost 7 bases, J lost 3 bases, and 16 bases lay in between. The CDR3 is made up of 15 amino acids. Looked up from germline, CDR1 is LNHDA and CDR2 is SQIVND (reference sequence). The variable domain in full, completed from reference TRBV19 and TRBJ1-3, reads DGGITQSPKYLFRKEGQNVTLSCEQNLNHDAMYWYRQDPGQGLRLIYYSQIVNDFQKGDIAEGYSVSREKKESFPLTVTSAQKNPTAFYLCASTSTTGGGNTIYFGEGSWLTVV.

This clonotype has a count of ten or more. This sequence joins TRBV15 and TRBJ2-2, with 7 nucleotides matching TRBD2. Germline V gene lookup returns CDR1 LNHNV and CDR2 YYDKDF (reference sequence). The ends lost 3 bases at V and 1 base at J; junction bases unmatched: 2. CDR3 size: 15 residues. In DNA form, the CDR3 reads TGTGCCACCAGCAGGGGGGGGGGGAACACCGGGGAGCTGTTTTTT. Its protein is CATSRGGGNTGELFF.

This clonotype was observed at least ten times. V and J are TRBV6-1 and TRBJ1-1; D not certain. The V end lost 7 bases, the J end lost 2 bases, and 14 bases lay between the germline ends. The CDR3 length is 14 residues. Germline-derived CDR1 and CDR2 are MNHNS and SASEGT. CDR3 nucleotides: TGTGCCAGCAACGACCTCCCGGCAAACACTGAAGCTTTCTTT. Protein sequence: CASNDLPANTEAFF.

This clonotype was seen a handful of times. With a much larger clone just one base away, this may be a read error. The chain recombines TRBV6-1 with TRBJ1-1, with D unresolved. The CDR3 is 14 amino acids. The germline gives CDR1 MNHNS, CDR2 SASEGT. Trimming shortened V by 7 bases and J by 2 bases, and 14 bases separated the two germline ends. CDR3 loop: CASNLYKVNTEAFF. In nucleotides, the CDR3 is TGTGCCAGCAATCTATACAAGGTTAACACTGAAGCTTTCTTT.

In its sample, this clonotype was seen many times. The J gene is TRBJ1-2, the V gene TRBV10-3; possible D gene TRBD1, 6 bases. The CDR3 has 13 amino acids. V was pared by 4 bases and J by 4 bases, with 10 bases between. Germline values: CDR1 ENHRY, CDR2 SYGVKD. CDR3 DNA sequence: TGTGCCATCAGTGGGACAGCCACCTATGGCTACACCTTC. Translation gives CAISGTATYGYTF.

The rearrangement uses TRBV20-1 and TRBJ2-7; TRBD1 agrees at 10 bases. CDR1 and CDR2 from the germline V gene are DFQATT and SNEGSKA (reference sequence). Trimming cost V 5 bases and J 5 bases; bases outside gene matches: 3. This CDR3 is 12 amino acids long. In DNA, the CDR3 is TGCAGTGCTTCGGACAGGGGGAACGAGCAGTACTTC. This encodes CSASDRGNEQYF.